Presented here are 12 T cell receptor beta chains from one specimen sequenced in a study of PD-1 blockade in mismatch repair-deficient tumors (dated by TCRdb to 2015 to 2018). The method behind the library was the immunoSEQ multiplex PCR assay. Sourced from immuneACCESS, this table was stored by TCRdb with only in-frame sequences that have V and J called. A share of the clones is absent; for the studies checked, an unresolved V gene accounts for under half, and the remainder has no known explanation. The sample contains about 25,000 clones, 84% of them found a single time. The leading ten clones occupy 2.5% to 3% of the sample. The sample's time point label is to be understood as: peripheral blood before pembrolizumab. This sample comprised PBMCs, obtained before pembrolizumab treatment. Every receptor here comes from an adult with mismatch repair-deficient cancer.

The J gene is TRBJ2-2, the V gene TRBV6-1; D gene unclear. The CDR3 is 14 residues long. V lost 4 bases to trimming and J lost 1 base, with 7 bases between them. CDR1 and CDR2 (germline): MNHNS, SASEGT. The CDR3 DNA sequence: TGTGCCAGCAGTGTACAGAGGAACACCGGGGAGCTGTTTTTT. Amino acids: CASSVQRNTGELFF.

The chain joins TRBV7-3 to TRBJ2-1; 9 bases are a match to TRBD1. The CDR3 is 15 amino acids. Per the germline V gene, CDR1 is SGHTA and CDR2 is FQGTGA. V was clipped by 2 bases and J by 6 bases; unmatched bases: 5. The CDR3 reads CASSLGQGYLNEQFF. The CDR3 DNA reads TGTGCCAGCAGCTTAGGACAGGGGTATCTCAATGAGCAGTTCTTC.

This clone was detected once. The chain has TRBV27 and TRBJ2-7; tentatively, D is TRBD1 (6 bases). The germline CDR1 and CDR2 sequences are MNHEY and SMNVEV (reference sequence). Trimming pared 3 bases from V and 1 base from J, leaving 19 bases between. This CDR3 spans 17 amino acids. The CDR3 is CASSFGTSMGVSYEQYF. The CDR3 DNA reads TGTGCCAGCAGTTTCGGGACAAGTATGGGGGTATCCTACGAGCAGTACTTC.

The CDR3 DNA is TGCAGTGGACAGGGGGACACTGAAGCTTTCTTT. This sequence encodes CSGQGDTEAFF. J is TRBJ1-1 and V is TRBV20-1; 9 bases match TRBD1. Germline V gene lookup returns CDR1 DFQATT and CDR2 SNEGSKA (reference sequence). The CDR3 length is 11 residues. Germline trimming cut 7 bases from V and 3 bases from J; bases unmatched to any gene: 0.

The CDR3 loop reads CASSLWEGGEKLFF. The CDR3 nucleotides are TGTGCCAGCAGCTTATGGGAGGGAGGAGAAAAACTGTTTTTT. J is TRBJ1-4 and V is TRBV7-2, with D hard to call. CDR3 length equals 14 residues. V dropped 2 bases and J dropped 8 bases, with 12 bases sitting between them. CDR1 and CDR2 (germline): SGHTA, FQGNSA.

In DNA form, the CDR3 reads TGTGCCAGTAGTATTAGAGGGGGCCCTGCCGAAGCTTTCTTT. This encodes CASSIRGGPAEAFF. The chain has TRBV19 and TRBJ1-1; 7 bases line up with TRBD1. J gave up 8 bases and V 3 bases, and 9 bases lay outside the gene matches. The germline V gene encodes CDR1 LNHDA and CDR2 SQIVND (reference sequence). The CDR3 has 14 residues.

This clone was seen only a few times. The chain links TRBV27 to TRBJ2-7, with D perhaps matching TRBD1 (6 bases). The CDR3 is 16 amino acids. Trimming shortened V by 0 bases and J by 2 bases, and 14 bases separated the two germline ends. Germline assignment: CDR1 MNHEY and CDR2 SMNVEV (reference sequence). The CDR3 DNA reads TGTGCCAGCAGTTTATCCCCTATGGCAGGGGCCTACGAGCAGTACTTC. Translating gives CASSLSPMAGAYEQYF.

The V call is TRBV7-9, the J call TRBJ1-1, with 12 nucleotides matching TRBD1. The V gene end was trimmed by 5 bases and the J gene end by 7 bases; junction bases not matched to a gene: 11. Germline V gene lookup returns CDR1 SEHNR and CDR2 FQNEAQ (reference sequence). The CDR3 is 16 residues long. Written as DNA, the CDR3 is TGTGCCAGCAGCCACCTACCGGGACAGGGGGCCGATGAAGCTTTCTTT. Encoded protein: CASSHLPGQGADEAFF.

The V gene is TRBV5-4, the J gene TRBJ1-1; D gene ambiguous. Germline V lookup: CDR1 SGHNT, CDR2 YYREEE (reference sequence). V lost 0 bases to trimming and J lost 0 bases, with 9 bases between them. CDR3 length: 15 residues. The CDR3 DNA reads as TGTGCCAGCAGCTTGGACCCTACAGTGAACACTGAAGCTTTCTTT. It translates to CASSLDPTVNTEAFF.

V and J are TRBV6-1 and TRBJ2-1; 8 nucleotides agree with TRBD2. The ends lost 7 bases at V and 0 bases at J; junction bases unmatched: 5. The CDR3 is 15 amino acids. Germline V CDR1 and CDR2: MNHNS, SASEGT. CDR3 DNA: TGTGCCAGCAACCGACTAGCGCGCTCCTACAATGAGCAGTTCTTC. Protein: CASNRLARSYNEQFF.

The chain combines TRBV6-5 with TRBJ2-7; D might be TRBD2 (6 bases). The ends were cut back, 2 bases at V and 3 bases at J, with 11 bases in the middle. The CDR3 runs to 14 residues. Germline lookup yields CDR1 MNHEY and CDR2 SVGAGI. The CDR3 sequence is CASSYGVSGYEQYF. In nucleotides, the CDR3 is TGTGCCAGCAGTTACGGGGTTAGCGGCTACGAGCAGTACTTC.

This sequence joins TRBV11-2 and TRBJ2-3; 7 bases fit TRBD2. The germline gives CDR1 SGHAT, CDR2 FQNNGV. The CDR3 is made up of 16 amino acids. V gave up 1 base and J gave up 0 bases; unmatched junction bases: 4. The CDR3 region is CASSLVGGGSTDTQYF. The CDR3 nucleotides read TGTGCCAGCAGCTTAGTGGGGGGGGGAAGCACAGATACGCAGTATTTT.